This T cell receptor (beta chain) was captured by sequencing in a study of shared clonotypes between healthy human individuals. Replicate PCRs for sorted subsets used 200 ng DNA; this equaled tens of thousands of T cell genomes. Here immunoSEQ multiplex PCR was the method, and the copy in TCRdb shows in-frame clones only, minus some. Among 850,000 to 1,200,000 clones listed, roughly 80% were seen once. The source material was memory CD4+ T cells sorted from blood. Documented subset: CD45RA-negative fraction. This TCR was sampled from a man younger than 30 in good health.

As DNA, the CDR3 is TGTGCCAGTAGTACCCCAGGGGGGCCCCAGCATTTT. Its protein product is CASSTPGGPQHF. The rearrangement joins TRBV19 to TRBJ1-5; TRBD1 matches at 7 bases. CDR3 length: 12 residues. Trimming removed 4 bases from V and 9 bases from J; junction bases left unmatched: 3. Germline lookup yields CDR1 LNHDA and CDR2 SQIVND (reference sequence).